This record looks at one T cell receptor beta chain sequence and its context. Its antigen is still unknown. Healthy bone marrow donors made up the donor group. This specimen belongs to a study of cytomegalovirus exposure and HLA in healthy donors. Study details: Earlier results showed 117 million unique TCR beta sequences derived from approximately 180 million T cells.

Study observations and caveats: For most TCR sequences rarity was the rule, although some public TCRs occurred in many donors. The authors listed approximately 160 TCR beta chains as cytomegalovirus-associated.

Germline CDR1 is SGHVS and CDR2 is FNYEAQ. CDR3 size: 16 residues. Trimming shortened V by 3 bases and J by 3 bases, and 17 bases separated the two germline ends. 13 Jbeta primers and 60 Vbeta primers were used for the PCR. Clones were sequenced by immunoSEQ multiplex PCR, and TCRdb holds only the in-frame ones, with some missing. The sample yields approximately 160,000 clones, around 75% seen once. Sequences were obtained from PBMCs. The sequence came from a man younger than 35 in good health and CMV-seropositive. V and J are TRBV7-6 and TRBJ2-5, with D possibly matching TRBD1 (6 bases). CDR3 in DNA: TGTGCCAGCAGCTTGAAGGGGGAGCCCCTAAAAGAGACCCAGTACTTC. Its translation: CASSLKGEPLKETQYF.